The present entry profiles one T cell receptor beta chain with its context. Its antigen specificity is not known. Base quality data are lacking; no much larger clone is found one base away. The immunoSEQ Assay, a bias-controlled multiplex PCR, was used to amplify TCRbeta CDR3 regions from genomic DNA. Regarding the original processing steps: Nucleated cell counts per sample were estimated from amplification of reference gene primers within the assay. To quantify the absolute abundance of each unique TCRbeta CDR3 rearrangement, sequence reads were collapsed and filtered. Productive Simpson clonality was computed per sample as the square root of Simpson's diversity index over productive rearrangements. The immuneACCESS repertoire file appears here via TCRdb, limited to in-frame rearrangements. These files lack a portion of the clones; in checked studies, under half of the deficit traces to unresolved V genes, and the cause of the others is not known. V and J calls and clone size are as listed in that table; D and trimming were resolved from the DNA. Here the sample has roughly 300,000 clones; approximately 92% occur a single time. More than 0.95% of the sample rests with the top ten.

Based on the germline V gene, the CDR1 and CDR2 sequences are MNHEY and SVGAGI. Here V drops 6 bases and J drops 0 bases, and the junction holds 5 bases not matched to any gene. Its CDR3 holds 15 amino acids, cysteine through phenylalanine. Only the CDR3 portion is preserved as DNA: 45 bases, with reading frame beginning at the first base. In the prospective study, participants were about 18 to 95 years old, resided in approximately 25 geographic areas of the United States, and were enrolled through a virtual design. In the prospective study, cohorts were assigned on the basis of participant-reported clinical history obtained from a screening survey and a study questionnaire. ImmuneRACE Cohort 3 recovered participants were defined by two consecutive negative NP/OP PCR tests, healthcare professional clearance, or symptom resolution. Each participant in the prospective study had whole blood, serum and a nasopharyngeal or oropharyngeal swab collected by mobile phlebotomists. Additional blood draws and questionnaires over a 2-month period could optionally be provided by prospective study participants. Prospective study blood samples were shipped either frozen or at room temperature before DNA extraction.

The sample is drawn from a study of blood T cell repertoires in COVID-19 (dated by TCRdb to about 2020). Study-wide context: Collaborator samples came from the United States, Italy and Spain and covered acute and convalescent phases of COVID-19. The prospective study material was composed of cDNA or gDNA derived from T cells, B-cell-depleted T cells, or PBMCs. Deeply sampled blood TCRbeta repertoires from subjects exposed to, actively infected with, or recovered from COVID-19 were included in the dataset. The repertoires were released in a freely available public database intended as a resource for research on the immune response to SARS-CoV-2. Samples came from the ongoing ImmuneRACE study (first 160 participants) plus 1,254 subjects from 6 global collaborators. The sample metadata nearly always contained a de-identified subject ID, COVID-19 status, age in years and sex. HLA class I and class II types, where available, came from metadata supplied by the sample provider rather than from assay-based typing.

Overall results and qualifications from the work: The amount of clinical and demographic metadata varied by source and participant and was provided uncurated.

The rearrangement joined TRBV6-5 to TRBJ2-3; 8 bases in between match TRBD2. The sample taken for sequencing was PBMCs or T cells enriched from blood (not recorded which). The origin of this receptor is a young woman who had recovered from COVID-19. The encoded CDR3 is CASRISGASTDTQYF. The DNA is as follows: TGTGCCAGCAGAATTAGCGGGGCGAGCACAGATACGCAGTATTTT.